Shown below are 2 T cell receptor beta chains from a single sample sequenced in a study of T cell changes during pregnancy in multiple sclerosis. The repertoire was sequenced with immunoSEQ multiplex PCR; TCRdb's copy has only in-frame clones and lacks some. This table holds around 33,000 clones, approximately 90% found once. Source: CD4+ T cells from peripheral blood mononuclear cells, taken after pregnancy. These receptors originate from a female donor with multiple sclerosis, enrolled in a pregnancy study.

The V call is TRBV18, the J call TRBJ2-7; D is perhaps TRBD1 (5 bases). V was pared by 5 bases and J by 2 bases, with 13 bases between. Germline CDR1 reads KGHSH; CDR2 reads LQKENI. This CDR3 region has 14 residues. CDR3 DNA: TGTGCCAGCTCAGGGCAGGGCCACCCCTACGAGCAGTACTTC. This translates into CASSGQGHPYEQYF.

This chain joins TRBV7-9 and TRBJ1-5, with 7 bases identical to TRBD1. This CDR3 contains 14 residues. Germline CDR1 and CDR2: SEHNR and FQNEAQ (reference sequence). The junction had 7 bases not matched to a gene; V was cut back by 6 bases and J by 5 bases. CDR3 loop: CASSYQGEDQPQHF. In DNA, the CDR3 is TGTGCCAGCAGTTATCAGGGGGAGGATCAGCCCCAGCATTTT.